This entry lists 24 T cell receptor beta chains sequenced from one sample in a study of T cell responses to AZD1222 COVID-19 vaccine. Using immunoSEQ multiplex PCR, the repertoire was profiled, and TCRdb retains in-frame clones only, with some absent. Counted here are some 28,000 clones, roughly 78% occurring once; the ten biggest clones make up about 5.3%. The input for sequencing was peripheral blood, taken on day 0 of AZD1222 vaccination. The receptors were sampled from an adult in good health.

V gene TRBV7-8 combines with J gene TRBJ2-7; D is ambiguous. Germline V lookup: CDR1 SGHVS, CDR2 FQNEAQ. V was pared by 1 base and J by 0 bases, with 10 bases between. The CDR3 has 15 amino acids. The CDR3 loop reads CASSLVGRSSYEQYV. The CDR3 DNA follows: TGTGCCAGCAGCTTAGTAGGACGGAGCTCCTACGAGCAGTACGTC.

The chain carries TRBV28 and TRBJ1-2; D remains ambiguous. V was clipped by 3 bases and J by 4 bases, with 6 bases between them. Germline V gives CDR1 MDHEN, CDR2 SYDVKM. The CDR3 loop spans 12 amino acids. CDR3 coding DNA: TGTGCCAGCAGTTTGGAGGGCTATGGCTACACCTTC. Amino acids: CASSLEGYGYTF.

The chain has TRBV11-1 and TRBJ2-5; D is possibly TRBD2 (5 bases). Trimming shortened V by 8 bases and J by 4 bases, and 17 bases separated the two germline ends. The CDR3 length is 14 residues. Germline V gives CDR1 SGHAT, CDR2 FQDESV (reference sequence). CDR3 nucleotides: TGTGCCAGCCAGACACCTCGCGGAGGAGAGACCCAGTACTTC. Protein sequence: CASQTPRGGETQYF.

This sequence joins TRBV5-4 and TRBJ1-2, with 7 bases aligning to TRBD1. The germline V gene encodes CDR1 SGHNT and CDR2 YYREEE (reference sequence). There are 13 residues in the CDR3. The ends lost 3 bases at V and 7 bases at J; junction bases unmatched: 6. Here the CDR3 reads CASSWGQGGGYTF. The DNA for the CDR3 is TGTGCCAGCAGCTGGGGGCAGGGGGGTGGCTACACCTTC.

In nucleotides, the CDR3 is TGTGCCAGCAGCGGACGACCGACCACCACTGAAGCTTTCTTT. This sequence encodes CASSGRPTTTEAFF. The chain carries TRBV11-1 and TRBJ1-1, with D uncertain. The CDR3 has 14 residues. V was pared by 5 bases and J by 4 bases, with 14 bases between. The germline V gene has CDR1 SGHAT and CDR2 FQDESV (reference sequence). The entire variable domain, with the rest obtained from reference TRBV11-1 and TRBJ1-1, is as follows: EAEVAQSPRYKITEKSQAVAFWCDPISGHATLYWYRQILGQGPELLVQFQDESVVDDSQLPKDRFSAERLKGVDSTLKIQPAELGDSAMYLCASSGRPTTTEAFFGQGTRLTVV.

By share of the sample, this clone is medium-sized. V is TRBV4-3 and J is TRBJ2-3, with D possibly matching TRBD2 (5 bases). Deletions cut 1 base from V and 0 bases from J, with 5 bases between. The germline CDR1 and CDR2 sequences are LGHNA and YSLEER. This CDR3 has 14 residues. The CDR3 nucleotides read TGCGCCAGCAGCCAAGGGACTAGCACAGATACGCAGTATTTT. Its translation: CASSQGTSTDTQYF.

As to this clone: One end of the junction does not line up with germline, which may come from a read error. The chain joins TRBV7-2 to TRBJ1-5; 7 bases agree with TRBD1. The CDR3 covers 14 residues. The germline gives CDR1 SGHTA, CDR2 FQGNSA. For the CDR3, the DNA is TGTGCCAGCAGCATAGCCAGGGGGAATCAGCCCCAGCATTTT. Its protein product is CASSIARGNQPQHF.

The sample holds a few counts of this clone. The chain couples TRBV5-8 to TRBJ2-2, with D unclear. Germline V gene data show CDR1 as SGHTS and CDR2 as YDEGEE. There are 13 residues in the CDR3. V lost 4 bases, J lost 7 bases, and 11 bases lay in between. The CDR3 region is CASSPSGNGELFF. CDR3 DNA sequence: TGTGCCAGCAGCCCCAGTGGGAACGGGGAGCTGTTTTTT. The variable domain in full, with the rest retrieved from reference TRBV5-8 and TRBJ2-2, is EAGVTQSPTHLIKTRGQQATLRCSPISGHTSVYWYQQALGLGLQFLLWYDEGEERNRGNFPPRFSGRQFPNYSSELNVNALELEDSALYLCASSPSGNGELFFGEGSRLTVL.

The CDR3 DNA reads TGTGCCAGCAGCAAAGATAGGACAGGGGGCCGGAGCTCCTACGAGCAGTACGTC. Its protein product is CASSKDRTGGRSSYEQYV. The chain joins TRBV21-1 to TRBJ2-7; the table gives TRBD1 as D, unverified against the DNA. TRBV21-1 is labeled a pseudogene. There are 18 residues in the CDR3.

The chain employs TRBV7-2 and TRBJ2-1; 11 nucleotides align to TRBD2. The germline gives CDR1 SGHTA, CDR2 FQGNSA. The CDR3 totals 16 residues. V trimming: 5 bases; J trimming: 4 bases; junction bases outside the gene matches: 7. The CDR3 nucleotides read TGTGCCAGCAGCCCACGCGGGACTAGCGGTTACAATGAGCAGTTCTTC. Amino acid sequence: CASSPRGTSGYNEQFF.

The CDR3 nucleotides are TGTGCCAGCAGCTTAGACCCATTCCAAGAGACCCAGTACTTC. Residues: CASSLDPFQETQYF. The chain recombines TRBV11-3 with TRBJ2-5; no definite D call. Germline V CDR1 and CDR2: SGHNT, YENEEA. Trimming took 0 bases from V and 1 from J, leaving 6 bases between them. The CDR3 has 14 residues.

The genes are TRBV5-1 and TRBJ2-1; D possibly corresponds to TRBD1 (6 bases). Germline CDR1 and CDR2: SGHRS and YFSETQ. The CDR3 sequence is 14 residues long. With 5 bases removed from V and 4 bases from J, the gap between germline ends came to 13 bases. The DNA for the CDR3 is TGCGCCAGCAGTCAAGGACAGCCGTACAATGAGCAGTTCTTC. Translating gives CASSQGQPYNEQFF.

The rearrangement joins TRBV6-5 to TRBJ2-2; TRBD1 might be the D (6 bases). Germline V gene data show CDR1 as MNHEY and CDR2 as SVGAGI. The CDR3 has 15 amino acids. Trimming pared 7 bases from V and 2 bases from J, leaving 14 bases between. CDR3 nucleotides: TGTGCCAGCATCCCAGGACAGATTAACACCGGGGAGCTGTTTTTT. Protein product: CASIPGQINTGELFF.

This chain links TRBV9 with TRBJ2-5; 7 bases map to TRBD2. Germline V gene data show CDR1 as SGDLS and CDR2 as YYNGEE. The CDR3 runs to 16 residues. After removal of 0 bases from V and 5 bases from J, the junction contained 10 bases not matched to a gene. The DNA for the CDR3 is TGTGCCAGCAGCGTAGGAGGTCGGGGGGTTCGGGAGACCCAGTACTTC. It specifies CASSVGGRGVRETQYF.

The chain links TRBV30 to TRBJ2-1; D is uncertain. CDR3 size: 14 residues. V was pared by 0 bases and J by 7 bases, with 13 bases between. CDR1 is GTSNPN and CDR2 is SVGIG in the germline V gene (reference sequence). DNA of the CDR3: TGTGCCTGGAGTGTATTAACCCGTATAAATGAGCAGTTCTTC. Its translation is CAWSVLTRINEQFF.

The CDR3 is CASSRDSQSSYEQYF. Here the CDR3 DNA reads TGTGCCAGTAGTAGGGACTCTCAGAGCTCCTACGAGCAGTACTTC. The chain carries TRBV19 and TRBJ2-7; D is perhaps TRBD2 (6 bases). CDR3 size: 15 residues. V was cut by 4 bases and J by 0 bases, with 13 bases left in between. Germline CDR1 and CDR2: LNHDA and SQIVND (reference sequence).

The chain has TRBV6-5 and TRBJ1-2; no clear D gene. V gave up 4 bases and J gave up 4 bases, with 10 bases separating them. The CDR3 runs 13 residues. The germline V gene has CDR1 MNHEY and CDR2 SVGAGI. The CDR3 sequence: CASSLMGIYGYTF. CDR3 bases: TGTGCCAGCAGTTTGATGGGGATCTATGGCTACACCTTC.

The chain has TRBV10-2 and TRBJ1-2; D unresolved. V was clipped by 0 bases and J by 8 bases, with 10 bases between them. This CDR3 has 13 residues. Germline assignment: CDR1 WSHSY and CDR2 SAAADI. The chain's CDR3 is CASSESFSGGYTF. The CDR3 DNA reads TGCGCCAGCAGTGAGTCGTTTTCTGGCGGCTACACCTTC.

V usage is TRBV19 and J usage is TRBJ2-7, with D unresolved. V was pared by 1 base and J by 3 bases, with 7 bases between. The CDR3 runs 13 residues. In germline, CDR1 is LNHDA, CDR2 SQIVND (reference sequence). The DNA of the CDR3 is TGTGCCAGTAGTATAGGGGAATACTACGAGCAGTACTTC. This gives the protein CASSIGEYYEQYF.

Here the CDR3 DNA reads TGTGCCAGCAGCTTAGAAGGGACTAGCGGGAGCCCCGGATTGAATGAGCAGTTCTTC. This encodes CASSLEGTSGSPGLNEQFF. The genes are TRBV11-2 and TRBJ2-1; 14 bases match TRBD2. The CDR3 extends over 19 amino acids. V lost 0 bases and J lost 7; bases outside the gene matches: 11. The V gene's germline CDR1 is SGHAT and CDR2 FQNNGV. Variable domain in full (rest from reference TRBV11-2 and TRBJ2-1): EAGVAQSPRYKIIEKRQSVAFWCNPISGHATLYWYQQILGQGPKLLIQFQNNGVVDDSQLPKDRFSAERLKGVDSTLKIQPAKLEDSAVYLCASSLEGTSGSPGLNEQFFGPGTRLTVL.

This clone came up a few times. This rearrangement joins TRBV6-1 to TRBJ1-2; D unclear. CDR1 is MNHNS and CDR2 is SASEGT in the germline V gene. This CDR3 contains 12 residues. V was shortened by 2 bases and J by 4 bases, with 5 bases between the two germline ends. DNA for the CDR3: TGTGCCAGCAGTGAAAGTATCTATGGCTACACCTTC. This codes for CASSESIYGYTF.

The chain uses TRBV19 and TRBJ1-2, with no clear D. The CDR3 has 13 residues. Germline V lookup: CDR1 LNHDA, CDR2 SQIVND (reference sequence). V dropped 5 bases and J dropped 4 bases, with 11 bases sitting between them. The CDR3 DNA is TGTGCCAGTAGTCGTCAAGCCAGCTATGGCTACACCTTC. Protein: CASSRQASYGYTF.

The chain carries TRBV19 and TRBJ2-7; D uncertain. Germline CDR1 LNHDA, CDR2 SQIVND (reference sequence). The CDR3 has 12 residues. Trimming shortened V by 3 bases and J by 5 bases, and 8 bases separated the two germline ends. In DNA form, the CDR3 reads TGTGCCAGTAGTATGGCTGGACACGAGCAGTACTTC. It is translated as CASSMAGHEQYF.

This clone showed up just a few times. The rearrangement links TRBV9 to TRBJ1-6; D ambiguous. V lost 3 bases and J lost 0, with 16 bases in between. The CDR3 sequence is 18 residues long. Germline-derived CDR1 and CDR2 are SGDLS and YYNGEE. The chain's CDR3 is CASSAFPEFSSYNSPLHF. CDR3 bases: TGTGCCAGCAGCGCCTTCCCGGAGTTCAGCTCCTATAATTCACCCCTCCACTTT.